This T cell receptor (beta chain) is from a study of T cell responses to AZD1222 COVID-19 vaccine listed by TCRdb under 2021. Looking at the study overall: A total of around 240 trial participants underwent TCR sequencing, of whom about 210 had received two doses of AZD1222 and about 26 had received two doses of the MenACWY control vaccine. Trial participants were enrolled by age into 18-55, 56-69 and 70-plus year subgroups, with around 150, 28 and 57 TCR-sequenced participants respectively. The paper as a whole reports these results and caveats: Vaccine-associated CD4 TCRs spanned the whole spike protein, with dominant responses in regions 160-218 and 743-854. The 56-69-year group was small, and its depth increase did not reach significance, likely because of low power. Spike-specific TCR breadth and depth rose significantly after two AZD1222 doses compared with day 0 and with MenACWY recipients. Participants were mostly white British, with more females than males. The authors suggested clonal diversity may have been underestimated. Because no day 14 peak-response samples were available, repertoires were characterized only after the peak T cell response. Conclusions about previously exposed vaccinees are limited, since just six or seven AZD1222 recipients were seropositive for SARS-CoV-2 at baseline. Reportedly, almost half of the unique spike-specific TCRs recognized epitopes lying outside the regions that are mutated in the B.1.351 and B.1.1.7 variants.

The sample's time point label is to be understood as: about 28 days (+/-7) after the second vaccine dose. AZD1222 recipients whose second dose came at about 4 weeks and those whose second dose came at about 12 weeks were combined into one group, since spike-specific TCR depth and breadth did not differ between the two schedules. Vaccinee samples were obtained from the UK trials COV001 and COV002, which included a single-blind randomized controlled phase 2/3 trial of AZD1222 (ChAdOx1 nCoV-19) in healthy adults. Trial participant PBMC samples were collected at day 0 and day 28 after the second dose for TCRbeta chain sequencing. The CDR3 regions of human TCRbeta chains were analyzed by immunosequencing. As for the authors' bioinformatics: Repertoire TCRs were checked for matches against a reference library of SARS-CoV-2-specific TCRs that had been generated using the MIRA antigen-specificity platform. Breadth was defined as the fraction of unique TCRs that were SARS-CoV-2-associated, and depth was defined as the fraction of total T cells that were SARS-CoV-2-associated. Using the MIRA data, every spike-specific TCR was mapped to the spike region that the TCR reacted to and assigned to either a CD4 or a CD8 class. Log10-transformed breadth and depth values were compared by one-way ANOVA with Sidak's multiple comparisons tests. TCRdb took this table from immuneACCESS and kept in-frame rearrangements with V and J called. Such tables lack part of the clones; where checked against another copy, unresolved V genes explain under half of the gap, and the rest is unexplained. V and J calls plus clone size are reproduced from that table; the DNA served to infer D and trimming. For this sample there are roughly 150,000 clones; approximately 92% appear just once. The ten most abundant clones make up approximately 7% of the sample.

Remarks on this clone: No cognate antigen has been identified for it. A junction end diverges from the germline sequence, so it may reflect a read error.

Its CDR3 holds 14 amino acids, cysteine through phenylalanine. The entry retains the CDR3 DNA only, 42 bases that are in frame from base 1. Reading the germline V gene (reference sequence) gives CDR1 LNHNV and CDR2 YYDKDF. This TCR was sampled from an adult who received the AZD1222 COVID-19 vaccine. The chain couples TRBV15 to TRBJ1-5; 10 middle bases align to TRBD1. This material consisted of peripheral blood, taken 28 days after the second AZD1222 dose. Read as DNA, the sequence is TGTGCCAGCAGCGGGACAGGGGTCGGGCAGCCCCAGCATTTT. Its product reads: CASSGTGVGQPQHF.